This T cell receptor (beta chain) was identified in a study of Graves' ophthalmopathy and Graves' hyperthyroidism. About the study: At the time of initial diagnosis and before any treatment, peripheral blood was collected. Study-wide results and limits: The authors also found most expanded thyroid clonotypes above 0.001 frequency in blood.

About this clonotype: Its antigen is still unknown.

Amplification targeted the TCR beta CDR3 regions, with RNA transcripts as the source material. A first-round RT-PCR used HTBI primers, followed by a second-round multiplex PCR. Each CDR3 protein gets one entry after TCRdb re-called the multiplex PCR reads with MiXCR. The repertoire holds roughly 610,000 distinct CDR3 sequences, 20% to 25% seen once, with approximately 7% in the top ten. Excluded: other autoimmune disease, uncontrolled infection, pregnancy or lactation. A diagnosis was made from clinical symptoms together with serum thyroxine, TRAb, thyroid ultrasound and orbital computed tomography. The length of the CDR3 is 13 residues. The ends were cut back, 4 bases at V and 2 bases at J, with 12 bases in the middle. Germline CDR1 and CDR2: DFQATT and SNEGSKA (reference sequence).

The sequenced sample consisted of peripheral blood. This TCR was recovered from a woman between 18 and 29 years old with stable Graves' hyperthyroidism. Some clones in this sample may be carry-over from other donors' samples. V gene TRBV20-1 combines with J gene TRBJ2-7; D uncertain. Written as DNA, the CDR3 is TGCAGTGCTATTAACAGAGAAACCTACGAGCAGTACTTC. Translating it yields CSAINRETYEQYF.